Listed here are 2 T cell receptor beta chains from one sample, sequenced in a study of blood T cells in healthy people across ages. A J-beta primer mix and a sample-barcoded 5' primer were used in a second PCR of about 6 to 12 cycles. TCRdb analysed the 5' RACE reads with MiXCR anew, one entry per CDR3 protein. The sample consists of hundreds of thousands of distinct CDR3 sequences, 20% to 30% of them appearing once. These records were also assigned to another study, of T cells of mothers and their children.

Sequences were obtained from blood. These receptor sequences come from a boy aged 10-17 years in good health.

This clonotype was observed a handful of times. V usage is TRBV3-1 and J usage is TRBJ2-2; D gene ambiguous. Germline assignment: CDR1 LGHDT and CDR2 YNNKEL (reference sequence). V gave up 6 bases and J gave up 7 bases, with 15 bases separating them. The CDR3 has 14 amino acids. The CDR3 here is CASSPLGYGGELFF. CDR3 DNA: TGTGCCAGCAGTCCCTTAGGCTATGGCGGGGAGCTGTTTTTT.

V usage is TRBV29-1 and J usage is TRBJ1-5; no clear D. CDR3 length equals 13 residues. Germline assignment: CDR1 SQVTM and CDR2 ANQGSEA. V lost 7 bases to trimming and J lost 0 bases, with 10 bases between them. The CDR3 sequence: CSGSTGSNQPQHF. In DNA form, the CDR3 reads TGCAGCGGTTCGACGGGTAGCAATCAGCCCCAGCATTTT.